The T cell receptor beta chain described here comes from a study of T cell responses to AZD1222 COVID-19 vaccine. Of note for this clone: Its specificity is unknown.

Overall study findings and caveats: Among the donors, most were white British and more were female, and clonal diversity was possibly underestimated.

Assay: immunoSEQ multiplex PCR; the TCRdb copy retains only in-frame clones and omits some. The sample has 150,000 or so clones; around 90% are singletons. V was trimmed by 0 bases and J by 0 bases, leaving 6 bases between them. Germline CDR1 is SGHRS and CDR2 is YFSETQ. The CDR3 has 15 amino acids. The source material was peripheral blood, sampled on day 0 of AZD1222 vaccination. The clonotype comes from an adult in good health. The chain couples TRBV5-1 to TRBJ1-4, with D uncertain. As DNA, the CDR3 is TGCGCCAGCAGCTTGGGCCGGGCAACTAATGAAAAACTGTTTTTT. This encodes CASSLGRATNEKLFF.